This TCR beta chain originates from a study of T cells in tuberculosis (dated by TCRdb to the late 2010s). At the level of the whole study: In the study, CD1B tetramers and high-throughput TCR immunosequencing were combined to characterize T cells specific for the mycobacterial lipid antigen glucose monomycolate (GMM). Broad study findings and their caveats: T cells binding the CD1B-GMM tetramer with low affinity may have been missed by the stringent sort gate.

Because TCR-alpha and TCR-beta chains were sequenced unpaired, no information on chain pairing was available. TCR libraries were generated with the immunoSEQ multiplex PCR assay, using TCR-beta and/or TCR-alpha/delta assays for each sample. The amplified TCR libraries were sequenced using the Illumina high-throughput platform. The authors processed their data as follows. Clustering and dimensionality reduction relied on pairwise TCRdist distances among GMM-specific receptors from T cells that were either sorted ex vivo or expanded in vitro. Sequence motifs defined by gene usage and CDR3 content were checked for enrichment by comparing tetramer-positive and tetramer-negative populations. Not all clones reach the TCRdb copy of this immuneACCESS table, which keeps in-frame sequences only. Checked studies attribute under half of the gap to unresolved V genes and leave the rest unexplained. D and trimming were read from the DNA, whereas the V and J calls and clone size are those reported in that table. The sample table contains 80,000 to 100,000 clones; only one count was recorded for about nine tenths of them. The biggest ten clones account for under 2.5% of the sample.

About this clone itself: No qualities accompany the bases; no much larger clone lies one base away.

Thawed, overnight-rested PBMC were stained with GMM-loaded CD1B tetramer, a Live/Dead dye and anti-CD3, then sorted on a FACS Aria II. CD1B tetramers were loaded with C32 glucose monomycolate purified from Rhodococcus equi. Before cryopreservation, the PBMC used for tetramer sorting had been depleted of CD14-expressing monocytes for a separate study. About 100,000 tetramer-negative cells were sorted from each donor and analyzed alongside the tetramer-positive cells. Antigen-specific T cells were sorted from a handful of healthy South African adults using GMM-loaded CD1B tetramers. Its CDR3 holds 15 amino acids, cysteine through phenylalanine. Only the CDR3 portion is preserved as DNA: 45 bases, with reading frame beginning at the first base. V trim: 2 bases; J trim: 1 base; unmatched bases: 3. Sequences SEHNR (CDR1) and FQNEAQ (CDR2) are obtained from the germline V gene (reference sequence).

This TCR was recovered from an adult woman with latent tuberculosis. Recombination connected TRBV7-9 to TRBJ2-3; 7 middle bases align to TRBD2. The sequenced sample was CD1b-GMM tetramer-negative cells sorted from PBMCs. The cell subset or site label here, explained by the study, means: T cells not binding CD1B-GMM tetramer, sorted from same donor. The sequenced DNA is TGTGCCAGCAGCTTATTTGCGGGGGGCACAGATACGCAGTATTTT. The translation is CASSLFAGGTDTQYF.